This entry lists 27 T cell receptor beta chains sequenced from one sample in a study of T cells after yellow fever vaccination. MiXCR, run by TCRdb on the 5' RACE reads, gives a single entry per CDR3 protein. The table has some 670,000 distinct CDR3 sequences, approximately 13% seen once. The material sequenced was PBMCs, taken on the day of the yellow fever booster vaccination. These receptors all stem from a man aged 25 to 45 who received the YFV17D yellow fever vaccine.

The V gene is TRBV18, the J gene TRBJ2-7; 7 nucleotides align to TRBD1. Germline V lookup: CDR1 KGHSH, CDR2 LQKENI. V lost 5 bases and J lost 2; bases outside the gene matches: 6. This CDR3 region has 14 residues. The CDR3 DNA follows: TGTGCCAGCTCATCACAGGGGAGTACCTACGAGCAGTACTTC. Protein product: CASSSQGSTYEQYF.

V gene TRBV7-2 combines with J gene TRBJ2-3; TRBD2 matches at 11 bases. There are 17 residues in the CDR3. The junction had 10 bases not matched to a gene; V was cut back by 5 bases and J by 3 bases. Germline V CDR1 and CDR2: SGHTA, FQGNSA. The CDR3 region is CASSPPIAGGPTDTQYF. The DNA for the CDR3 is TGTGCCAGCAGCCCGCCCATAGCGGGAGGGCCGACAGATACGCAGTATTTT. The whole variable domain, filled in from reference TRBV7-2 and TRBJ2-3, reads GAGVSQSPSNKVTEKGKDVELRCDPISGHTALYWYRQSLGQGLEFLIYFQGNSAPDKSGLPSDRFSAERTGGSVSTLTIQRTQQEDSAVYLCASSPPIAGGPTDTQYFGPGTRLTVL.

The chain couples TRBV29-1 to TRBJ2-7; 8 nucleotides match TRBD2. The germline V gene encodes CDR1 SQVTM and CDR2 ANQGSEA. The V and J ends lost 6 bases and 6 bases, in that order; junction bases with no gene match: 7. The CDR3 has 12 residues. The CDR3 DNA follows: TGCAGCGTAGACTCCCGGGGGGGCGAGCAGTACTTC. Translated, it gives CSVDSRGGEQYF.

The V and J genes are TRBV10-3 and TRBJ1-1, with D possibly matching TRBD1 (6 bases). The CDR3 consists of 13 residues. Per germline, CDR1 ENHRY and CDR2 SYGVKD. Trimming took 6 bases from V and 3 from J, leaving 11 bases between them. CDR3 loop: CAISRGRDTEAFF. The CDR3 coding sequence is TGTGCCATCAGCAGGGGTCGCGACACTGAAGCTTTCTTT.

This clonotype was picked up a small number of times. CDR3 sequence: CSARPSDSYNEQFF. CDR3 sequence (DNA): TGCAGTGCCCGCCCTAGCGACTCCTACAATGAGCAGTTCTTC. This sequence joins TRBV20-1 and TRBJ2-1, with D maybe TRBD2 (6 bases). V shed 6 bases and J shed 0 bases, with 12 bases lying between them. CDR1 DFQATT and CDR2 SNEGSKA come from the germline V gene (reference sequence). This CDR3 is built from 14 residues.

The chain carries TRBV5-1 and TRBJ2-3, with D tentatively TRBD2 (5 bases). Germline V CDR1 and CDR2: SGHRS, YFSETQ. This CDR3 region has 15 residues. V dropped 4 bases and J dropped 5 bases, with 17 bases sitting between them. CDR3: CASSPPGIGRDTQYF. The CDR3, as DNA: TGCGCCAGCAGCCCGCCGGGAATTGGTAGAGATACGCAGTATTTT.

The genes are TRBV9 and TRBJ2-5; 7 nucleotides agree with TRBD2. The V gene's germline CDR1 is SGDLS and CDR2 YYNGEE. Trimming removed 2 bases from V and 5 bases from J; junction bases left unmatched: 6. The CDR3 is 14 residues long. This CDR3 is CASSVVGGSETQYF. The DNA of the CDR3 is TGTGCCAGCAGCGTGGTTGGCGGGAGTGAGACCCAGTACTTC.

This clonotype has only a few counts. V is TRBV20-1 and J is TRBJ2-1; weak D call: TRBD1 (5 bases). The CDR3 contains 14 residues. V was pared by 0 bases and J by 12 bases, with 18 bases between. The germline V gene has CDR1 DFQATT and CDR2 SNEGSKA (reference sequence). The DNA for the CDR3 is TGCAGTGCTAGAGATAATGATAGGAGAAGGGGGCAGTTCTTC. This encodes CSARDNDRRRGQFF.

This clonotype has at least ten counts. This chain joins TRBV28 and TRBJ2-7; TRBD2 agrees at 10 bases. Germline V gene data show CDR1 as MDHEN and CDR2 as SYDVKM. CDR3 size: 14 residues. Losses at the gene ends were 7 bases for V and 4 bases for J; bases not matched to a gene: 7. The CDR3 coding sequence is TGTGCCAGCACCCCGGGACTAGCGTCGTACGAGCAGTACTTC. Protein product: CASTPGLASYEQYF.

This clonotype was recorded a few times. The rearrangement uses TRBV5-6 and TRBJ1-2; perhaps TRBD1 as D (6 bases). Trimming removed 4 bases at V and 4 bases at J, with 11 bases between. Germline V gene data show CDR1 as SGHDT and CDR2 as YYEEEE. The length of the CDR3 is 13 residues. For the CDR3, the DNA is TGTGCCAGCAGCACATGGACAGTCTATGGCTACACCTTC. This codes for CASSTWTVYGYTF.

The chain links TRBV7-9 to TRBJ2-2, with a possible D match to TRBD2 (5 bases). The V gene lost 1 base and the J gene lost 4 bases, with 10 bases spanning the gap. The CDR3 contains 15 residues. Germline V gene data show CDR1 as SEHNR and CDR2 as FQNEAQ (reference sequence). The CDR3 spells CASSLGASPTGELFF. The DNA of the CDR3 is TGTGCCAGCAGCTTAGGGGCTAGCCCCACCGGGGAGCTGTTTTTT.

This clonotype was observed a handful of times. The CDR3: CASSQARLRGRGYEQYF. CDR3 sequence (DNA): TGTGCCAGCAGCCAAGCCCGTCTTCGTGGGAGAGGGTACGAGCAGTACTTC. The genes are TRBV14 and TRBJ2-7; weak D call: TRBD2 (5 bases). The CDR3 totals 17 residues. Germline V gives CDR1 SGHDN, CDR2 FVKESK. Trimming pared 1 base from V and 4 bases from J, leaving 20 bases between. The variable domain in full, with the rest retrieved from reference TRBV14 and TRBJ2-7, is EAGVTQFPSHSVIEKGQTVTLRCDPISGHDNLYWYRRVMGKEIKFLLHFVKESKQDESGMPNNRFLAERTGGTYSTLKVQPAELEDSGVYFCASSQARLRGRGYEQYFGPGTRLTVT.

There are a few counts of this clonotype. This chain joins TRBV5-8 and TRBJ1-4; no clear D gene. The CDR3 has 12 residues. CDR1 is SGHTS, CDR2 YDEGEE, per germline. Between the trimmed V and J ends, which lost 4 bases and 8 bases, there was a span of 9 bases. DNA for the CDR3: TGTGCCAGCAGCAACATTTCGGAAAAACTGTTTTTT. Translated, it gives CASSNISEKLFF. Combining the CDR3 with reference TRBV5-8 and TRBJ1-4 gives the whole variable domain EAGVTQSPTHLIKTRGQQATLRCSPISGHTSVYWYQQALGLGLQFLLWYDEGEERNRGNFPPRFSGRQFPNYSSELNVNALELEDSALYLCASSNISEKLFFGSGTQLSVL.

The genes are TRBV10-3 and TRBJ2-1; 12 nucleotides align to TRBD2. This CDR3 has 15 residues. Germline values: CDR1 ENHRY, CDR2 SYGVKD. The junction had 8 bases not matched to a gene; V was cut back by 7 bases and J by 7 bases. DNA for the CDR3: TGTGCCATCAAATCGACTAGCGGGAGAGGTAATGAGCAGTTCTTC. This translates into CAIKSTSGRGNEQFF.

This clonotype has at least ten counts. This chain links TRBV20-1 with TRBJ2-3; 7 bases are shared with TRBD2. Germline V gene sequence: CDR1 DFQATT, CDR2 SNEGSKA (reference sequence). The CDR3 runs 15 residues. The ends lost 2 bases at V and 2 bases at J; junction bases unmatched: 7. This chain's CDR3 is CSARPTSDHTDTQYF. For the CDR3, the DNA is TGCAGTGCTAGACCTACTAGCGACCACACAGATACGCAGTATTTT.

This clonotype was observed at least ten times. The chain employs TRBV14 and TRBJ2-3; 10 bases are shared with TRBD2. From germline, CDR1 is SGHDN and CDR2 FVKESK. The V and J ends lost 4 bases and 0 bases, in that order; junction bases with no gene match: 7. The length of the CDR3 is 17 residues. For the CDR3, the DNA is TGTGCCAGCAGCCGAGCCCTACTAGCGGGGAGCACAGATACGCAGTATTTT. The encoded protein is CASSRALLAGSTDTQYF.

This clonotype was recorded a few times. The CDR3 here is CASGYTNTEAFF. The CDR3 nucleotides are TGTGCCAGCGGATACACGAACACTGAAGCTTTCTTT. The chain employs TRBV7-9 and TRBJ1-1; D gene uncertain. The germline V gene has CDR1 SEHNR and CDR2 FQNEAQ (reference sequence). Deletions cut 8 bases from V and 1 base from J, with 8 bases between. The CDR3 is 12 amino acids.

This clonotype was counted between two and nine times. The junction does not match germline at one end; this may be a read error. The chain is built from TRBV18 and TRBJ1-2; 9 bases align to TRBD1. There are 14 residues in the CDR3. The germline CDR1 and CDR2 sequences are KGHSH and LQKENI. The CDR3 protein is CASSPFVQGAAHGF. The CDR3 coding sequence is TGTGCCAGCTCACCGTTTGTACAGGGGGCAGCCCACGGCTTC.

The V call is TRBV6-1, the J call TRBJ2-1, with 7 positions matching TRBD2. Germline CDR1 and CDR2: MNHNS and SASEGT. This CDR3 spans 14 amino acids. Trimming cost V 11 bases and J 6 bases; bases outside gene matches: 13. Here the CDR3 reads CAGREWRESNEQFF. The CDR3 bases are TGTGCCGGAAGGGAGTGGCGGGAGTCCAATGAGCAGTTCTTC.

The CDR3 is CASSLAPNSNQPQHF. The CDR3, as DNA: TGTGCCAGCAGTTTGGCCCCGAATAGCAATCAGCCCCAGCATTTT. The chain links TRBV12-3 or TRBV12-4 to TRBJ1-5; D gene ambiguous. This CDR3 region has 15 residues. Trimming took off 3 bases at V and 0 bases at J, with 9 bases between the two ends.

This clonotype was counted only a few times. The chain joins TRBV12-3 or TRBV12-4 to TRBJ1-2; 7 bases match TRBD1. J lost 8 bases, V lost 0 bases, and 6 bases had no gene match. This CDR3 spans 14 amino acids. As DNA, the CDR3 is TGTGCCAGCAGTTTAGCGCGTGACAGGGTGGGCTACACCTTC. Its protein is CASSLARDRVGYTF.

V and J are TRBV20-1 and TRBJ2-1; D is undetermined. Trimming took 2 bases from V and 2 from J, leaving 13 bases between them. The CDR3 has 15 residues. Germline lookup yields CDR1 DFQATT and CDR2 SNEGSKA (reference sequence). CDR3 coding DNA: TGCAGTGCTAGACCCCCCTGGGGAACCTACAATGAGCAGTTCTTC. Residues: CSARPPWGTYNEQFF.

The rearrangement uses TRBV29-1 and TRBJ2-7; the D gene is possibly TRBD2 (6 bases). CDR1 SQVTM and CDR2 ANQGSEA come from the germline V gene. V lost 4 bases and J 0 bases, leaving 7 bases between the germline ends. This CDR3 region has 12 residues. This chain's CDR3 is CSVAGVSYEQYF. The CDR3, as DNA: TGCAGCGTTGCGGGGGTCTCCTACGAGCAGTACTTC.

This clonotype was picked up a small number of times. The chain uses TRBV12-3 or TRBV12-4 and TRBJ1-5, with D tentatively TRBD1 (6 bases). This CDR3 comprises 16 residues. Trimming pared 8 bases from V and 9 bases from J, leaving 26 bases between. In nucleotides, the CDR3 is TGTGCCAGCCGACCCTCGGGAAAAGGGGGGTCCGGGCCCCAGCATTTT. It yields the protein CASRPSGKGGSGPQHF.

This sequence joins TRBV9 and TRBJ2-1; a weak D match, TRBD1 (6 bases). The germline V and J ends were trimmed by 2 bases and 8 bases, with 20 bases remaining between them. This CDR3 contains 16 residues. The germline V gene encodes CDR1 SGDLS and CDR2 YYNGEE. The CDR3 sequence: CASSVWDTTTGYEQFF. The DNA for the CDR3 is TGTGCCAGCAGCGTTTGGGACACCACCACTGGGTATGAGCAGTTCTTC.

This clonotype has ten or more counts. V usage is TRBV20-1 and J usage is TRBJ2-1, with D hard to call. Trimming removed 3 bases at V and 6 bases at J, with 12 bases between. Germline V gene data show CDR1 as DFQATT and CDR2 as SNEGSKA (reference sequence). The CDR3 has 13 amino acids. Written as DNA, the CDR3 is TGCAGTGCTAGCTCCTGGGGTCGCAATGAGCAGTTCTTC. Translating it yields CSASSWGRNEQFF.

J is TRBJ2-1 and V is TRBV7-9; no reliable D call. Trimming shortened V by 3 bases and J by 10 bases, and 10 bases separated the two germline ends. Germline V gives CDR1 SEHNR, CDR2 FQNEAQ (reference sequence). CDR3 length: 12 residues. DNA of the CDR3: TGTGCCAGCAGCTTGCCGGATCCCGAGCAGTTCTTC. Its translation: CASSLPDPEQFF.